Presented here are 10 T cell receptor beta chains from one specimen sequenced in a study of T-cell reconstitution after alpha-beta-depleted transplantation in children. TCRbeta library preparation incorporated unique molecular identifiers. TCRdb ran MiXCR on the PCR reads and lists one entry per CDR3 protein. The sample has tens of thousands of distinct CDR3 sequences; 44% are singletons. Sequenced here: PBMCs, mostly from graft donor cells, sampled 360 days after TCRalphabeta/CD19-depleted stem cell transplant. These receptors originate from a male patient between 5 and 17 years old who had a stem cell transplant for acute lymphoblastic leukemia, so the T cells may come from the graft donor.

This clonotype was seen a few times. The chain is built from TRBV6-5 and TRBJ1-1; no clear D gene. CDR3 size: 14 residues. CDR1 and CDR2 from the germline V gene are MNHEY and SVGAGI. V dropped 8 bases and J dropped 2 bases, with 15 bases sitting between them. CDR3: CASGLERLNTEAFF. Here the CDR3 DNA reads TGTGCCAGCGGGCTGGAGCGGCTAAACACTGAAGCTTTCTTT.

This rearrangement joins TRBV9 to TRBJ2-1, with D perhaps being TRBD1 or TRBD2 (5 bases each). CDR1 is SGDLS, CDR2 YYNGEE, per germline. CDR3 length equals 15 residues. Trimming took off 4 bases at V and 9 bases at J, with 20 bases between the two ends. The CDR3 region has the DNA TGTGCCAGCAGCCCCGGGACCACCGCTGGCAGTGAGCAGTTCTTC. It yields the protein CASSPGTTAGSEQFF.

The CDR3 loop is CASSLLGLAGELFF. The CDR3 coding sequence is TGCGCCAGCAGCTTGCTGGGGCTGGCCGGGGAGCTGTTTTTT. The chain couples TRBV5-1 to TRBJ2-2, with D possibly matching TRBD1 (5 bases). Germline V gives CDR1 SGHRS, CDR2 YFSETQ. Trimming left V 1 base short and J 6 bases short, with 10 bases between. This CDR3 is 14 amino acids long.

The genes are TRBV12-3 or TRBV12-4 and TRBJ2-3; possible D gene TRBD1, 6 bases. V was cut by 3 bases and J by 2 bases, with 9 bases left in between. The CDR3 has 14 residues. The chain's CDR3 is CASSFQGPTDTQYF. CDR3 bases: TGTGCCAGCAGTTTTCAGGGGCCCACAGATACGCAGTATTTT.

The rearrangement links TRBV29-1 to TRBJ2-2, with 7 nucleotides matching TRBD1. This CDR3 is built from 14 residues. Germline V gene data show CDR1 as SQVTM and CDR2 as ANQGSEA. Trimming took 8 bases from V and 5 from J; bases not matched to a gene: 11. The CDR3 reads CSIVTGKNTGELFF. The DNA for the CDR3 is TGCAGCATCGTGACAGGGAAGAATACCGGGGAGCTGTTTTTT.

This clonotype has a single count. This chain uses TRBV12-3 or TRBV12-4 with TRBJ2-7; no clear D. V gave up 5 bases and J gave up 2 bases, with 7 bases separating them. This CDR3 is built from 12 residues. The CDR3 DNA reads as TGTGCCAGCAGTCCTGGGACCTACGAGCAGTACTTC. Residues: CASSPGTYEQYF.

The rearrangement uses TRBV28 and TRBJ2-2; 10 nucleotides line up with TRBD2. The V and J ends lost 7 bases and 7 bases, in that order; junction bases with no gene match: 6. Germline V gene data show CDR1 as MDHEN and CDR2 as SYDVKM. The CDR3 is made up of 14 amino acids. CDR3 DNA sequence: TGTGCCAGCACAGCGGGAGGGCTTGGCGGGGAGCTGTTTTTT. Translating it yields CASTAGGLGGELFF.

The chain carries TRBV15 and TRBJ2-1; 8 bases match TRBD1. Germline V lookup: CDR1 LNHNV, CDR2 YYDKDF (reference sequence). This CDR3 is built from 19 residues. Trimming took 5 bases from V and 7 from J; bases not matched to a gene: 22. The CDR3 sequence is CATSGLRGQVGTEWNEQFF. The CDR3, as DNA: TGTGCCACCAGCGGCCTCAGGGGGCAGGTCGGGACGGAATGGAATGAGCAGTTCTTC.

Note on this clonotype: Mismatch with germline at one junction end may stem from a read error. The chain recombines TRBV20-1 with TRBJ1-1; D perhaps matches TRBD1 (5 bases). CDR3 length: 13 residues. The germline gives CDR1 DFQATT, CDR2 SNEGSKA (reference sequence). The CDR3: CSAGGGLVTEVFF. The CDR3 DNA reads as TGCAGTGCCGGGGGTGGGTTAGTCACTGAAGTTTTCTTT.

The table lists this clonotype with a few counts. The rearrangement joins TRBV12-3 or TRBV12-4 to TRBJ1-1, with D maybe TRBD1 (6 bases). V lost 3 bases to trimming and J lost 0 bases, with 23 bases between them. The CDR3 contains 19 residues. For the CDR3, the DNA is TGTGCCAGCAGTTTCGTCCGGGACAAGTTACCCCTCCTGAACACTGAAGCTTTCTTT. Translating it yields CASSFVRDKLPLLNTEAFF.